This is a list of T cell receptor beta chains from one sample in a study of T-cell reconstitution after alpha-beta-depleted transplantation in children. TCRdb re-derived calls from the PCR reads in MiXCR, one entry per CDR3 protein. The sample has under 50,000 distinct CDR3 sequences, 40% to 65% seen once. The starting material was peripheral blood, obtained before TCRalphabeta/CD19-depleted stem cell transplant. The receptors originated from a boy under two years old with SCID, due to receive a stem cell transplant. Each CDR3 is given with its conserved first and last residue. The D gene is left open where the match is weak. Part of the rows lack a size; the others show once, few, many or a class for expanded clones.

cdr3_nt: TGTGCCACCAGCTTCCCGAGCGGGGGGCAGGGAGATACGCAGTATTTT
cdr3_aa: CATSFPSGGQGDTQYF
v_call: TRBV24-1
j_call: TRBJ2-3
d_call: TRBD2
clone_size: -

cdr3_nt: TGTGCCAGCAGCCGATTGAGCGGGGGGCCCCACGAGCAGTACTTC
cdr3_aa: CASSRLSGGPHEQYF
v_call: TRBV4-2
j_call: TRBJ2-7
d_call: TRBD2
clone_size: -

cdr3_nt: TGTGCCAGCAGGAGCCTCGACAGGGGCGCTTTCTTT
cdr3_aa: CASRSLDRGAFF
v_call: TRBV6-5
j_call: TRBJ1-1
d_call: TRBD1
clone_size: few

cdr3_nt: TGTGCCAGCAGCCAAGATGTGGGAGGCGGGGATAACACCGGGGAGCTGTTTTTT
cdr3_aa: CASSQDVGGGDNTGELFF
v_call: TRBV4-2
j_call: TRBJ2-2
d_call: -
clone_size: -

cdr3_nt: TGTGCCAGCAGCTTGGTGGGAGGGGAGACCCAGTACTTC
cdr3_aa: CASSLVGGETQYF
v_call: TRBV5-5
j_call: TRBJ2-5
d_call: TRBD2
clone_size: -

cdr3_nt: TGCGCCAGCAGCTTGGAGGCAGGGAACCCCTACGAGCAGTACTTC
cdr3_aa: CASSLEAGNPYEQYF
v_call: TRBV5-1
j_call: TRBJ2-7
d_call: -
clone_size: -

cdr3_nt: TGTGCCAGCAGCCCAGGGACATACCACGGGAATTACGAGCAGTACTTC
cdr3_aa: CASSPGTYHGNYEQYF
v_call: TRBV7-9
j_call: TRBJ2-7
d_call: -
clone_size: -

cdr3_nt: TGCGCCAGCAAGGGGACATCCCTGAACACTGAAGCTTTCTTT
cdr3_aa: CASKGTSLNTEAFF
v_call: TRBV4-3
j_call: TRBJ1-1
d_call: -
clone_size: few

cdr3_nt: TGCAGTGCTAGAGATTCGGAAGGGAGCTTTGGAAACACCATATATTTT
cdr3_aa: CSARDSEGSFGNTIYF
v_call: TRBV20-1
j_call: TRBJ1-3
d_call: -
clone_size: -

cdr3_nt: TGTGCCAGCAGCCAAGAACCAGCGGGGATTTACAATGAGCAGTTCTTC
cdr3_aa: CASSQEPAGIYNEQFF
v_call: TRBV4-2
j_call: TRBJ2-1
d_call: TRBD2
clone_size: -

cdr3_nt: TGTGCCAGCAGCTTAGAGGGACTCACCGGGGAGCTGTTTTTT
cdr3_aa: CASSLEGLTGELFF
v_call: TRBV11-2
j_call: TRBJ2-2
d_call: -
clone_size: once

cdr3_nt: TGCAGCGTTGGACCCGGGGTGTACGAGCAGTACTTC
cdr3_aa: CSVGPGVYEQYF
v_call: TRBV29-1
j_call: TRBJ2-7
d_call: -
clone_size: -

cdr3_nt: TGTGCCAGCAGCATAAGCCTCGGGGCGAGCTCCTACAATGAGCAGTTCTTC
cdr3_aa: CASSISLGASSYNEQFF
v_call: TRBV7-2
j_call: TRBJ2-1
d_call: -
clone_size: -

cdr3_nt: TGCAGTGCTTCGTCGTGGGTGGGTGTATACGAGCAGTACTTC
cdr3_aa: CSASSWVGVYEQYF
v_call: TRBV20-1
j_call: TRBJ2-7
d_call: -
clone_size: -

cdr3_nt: TGTGCCAGCTCAACGTTAACAGGGTACGAGCAGTACTTC
cdr3_aa: CASSTLTGYEQYF
v_call: TRBV18
j_call: TRBJ2-7
d_call: -
clone_size: many

cdr3_nt: TGTGCCAGCAGCTCTCCTCATGGGGATGAGGTGGTGACCCAGTACTTC
cdr3_aa: CASSSPHGDEVVTQYF
v_call: TRBV7-6
j_call: TRBJ2-5
d_call: -
clone_size: -

cdr3_nt: TGTGCTAGCAGCCCTCAGTATGGGGCCTACGAGCAGTACTTC
cdr3_aa: CASSPQYGAYEQYF
v_call: TRBV7-7
j_call: TRBJ2-7
d_call: -
clone_size: -

cdr3_nt: TGTGCCAGCAGTCCCCTCCACTCAAGGCTCAGGGGCACTGAAGCTTTCTTT
cdr3_aa: CASSPLHSRLRGTEAFF
v_call: TRBV6-2/TRBV6-3
j_call: TRBJ1-1
d_call: -
clone_size: few

cdr3_nt: TGTGCCAGCAGTTACTCGGCGGAGGGGAATTCACCCCTCCACTTT
cdr3_aa: CASSYSAEGNSPLHF
v_call: TRBV6-2/TRBV6-3
j_call: TRBJ1-6
d_call: -
clone_size: -

cdr3_nt: TGTGCCACCAGTGATTCGCCGGGACTAGCTTCCTACAATGAGCAGTTCTTC
cdr3_aa: CATSDSPGLASYNEQFF
v_call: TRBV24-1
j_call: TRBJ2-1
d_call: TRBD2
clone_size: few

cdr3_nt: TGTGCCAGCAGCAAGTATATCGCAGATACGCAGTATTTT
cdr3_aa: CASSKYIADTQYF
v_call: TRBV5-6
j_call: TRBJ2-3
d_call: -
clone_size: few

cdr3_nt: TGCAGTGCTTATACCCTTGGACAGAACACTGAAGCTTTCTTT
cdr3_aa: CSAYTLGQNTEAFF
v_call: TRBV20-1
j_call: TRBJ1-1
d_call: -
clone_size: -

cdr3_nt: TGCGCCAGCAGGGACAGGGTATCAGACGCCTATGGCTACACCTTC
cdr3_aa: CASRDRVSDAYGYTF
v_call: TRBV5-1
j_call: TRBJ1-2
d_call: TRBD1
clone_size: -

cdr3_nt: TGCGCCAGCAGCTTGGCCGAAGTCAGGGGTGGTGAGCAGTACTTC
cdr3_aa: CASSLAEVRGGEQYF
v_call: TRBV5-1
j_call: TRBJ2-7
d_call: -
clone_size: -

cdr3_nt: TGCGCCAGCAGCTCCCAAGAGACCCAGTACTTC
cdr3_aa: CASSSQETQYF
v_call: TRBV5-1
j_call: TRBJ2-5
d_call: -
clone_size: many

cdr3_nt: TGTGCCAGCAGTTTTCAGGGGGACTATGGCTACACCTTC
cdr3_aa: CASSFQGDYGYTF
v_call: TRBV12-3/TRBV12-4
j_call: TRBJ1-2
d_call: TRBD1
clone_size: few

cdr3_nt: TGTGCCACCAGCGGCTTCCGAGGGGCGGATTCCTACGAGCAGTACTTC
cdr3_aa: CATSGFRGADSYEQYF
v_call: TRBV15
j_call: TRBJ2-7
d_call: -
clone_size: once